The T cell receptor (beta chain) described here comes from a study of HIV-infected patients and healthy controls. Study-level information: Total CDR3 counts per chain did not differ significantly between patients and controls.

cDNA was made from about 480 ng RNA using alpha and beta constant primers. Using multiplexing indices, alpha and beta chain libraries were generated apart by chain-specific third strand synthesis. Priming off the SP2 site generated the second strand. TCRdb itself ran the 5' RACE reads through MiXCR, one entry per CDR3 protein. The sample includes 10,000 to 15,000 distinct CDR3 sequences, around a tenth of them seen just once. The repertoire came from unfractionated whole blood and reflected all unsorted peripheral T cells. Regarding the study as a whole: The study did not determine the donors' HLA types. Compared with controls, mean Gini indices were significantly raised in HIV-infected repertoires, possibly indicating oligoclonality.

By frequency in the sample, this clonotype is medium-sized (0.01 to 0.1%). Its antigen remains unknown. Losses at the gene ends were 6 bases for V and 4 bases for J; bases not matched to a gene: 5. Germline CDR1 and CDR2: MNHEY and SVGAGI. The CDR3 has 13 residues. This TCR came from an adult with HIV infection. The donor label of this sample is uncertain. This rearrangement joins TRBV6-5 to TRBJ1-2; TRBD1 matches 7 bases. Sequencing used blood, obtained before antiretroviral therapy. The CDR3 region is CASRKTGTYGYTF. The CDR3 region has the DNA TGTGCCAGCAGGAAGACAGGGACCTATGGCTACACCTTC.